These T cell receptor beta chains were read from a single sample in a study of blood T cell repertoires in COVID-19. Here immunoSEQ multiplex PCR was the method, and the copy in TCRdb shows in-frame clones only, minus some. There are 200,000 to 300,000 clones in the sample; more than 70% occur only once, and around 1.3% lies in the top ten. Sequenced: PBMCs or T cells enriched from blood (not recorded which). Receptor source: a woman between 40 and 55 years old with acute COVID-19. Each CDR3 is given with its conserved first and last residue. Fields, in order: clone size, V gene, J gene, D gene, CDR3 DNA, CDR3 protein. A D gene is named only where the DNA matches it firmly. Size tells how often a clone was seen (once, few, many) or the class of an expanded clone, and some rows leave it out.

>once|TRBV6-5|TRBJ2-7|.
TGTGCCAGCAGTTACGGACTCCACTCCTACGAGCAGTACTTC
CASSYGLHSYEQYF
>.|TRBV18|TRBJ2-2|.
TGTGCCAGCTCAGAAACCGGGACACAGAACACCGGGGAGCTGTTTTTT
CASSETGTQNTGELFF
>.|TRBV28|TRBJ1-1|TRBD1
TGTGCCAGCAGTTCAGGACAGGGTTCGTACACTGAAGCTTTCTTT
CASSSGQGSYTEAFF
>.|TRBV30|TRBJ2-1|TRBD2
TGTGCCTGGAGTGGACGGGAGGGCTCCTACAATGAGCAGTTCTTC
CAWSGREGSYNEQFF
>.|TRBV5-1|TRBJ1-6|TRBD1
TGCGCCAGCAGCACCGGGACAGGCCTTCGGACCCTCCACTTT
CASSTGTGLRTLHF
>.|TRBV5-1|TRBJ1-5|.
TGCGCCAGCTCCGGGGAGGGGAGGGTGAATCAGCCCCAGCATTTT
CASSGEGRVNQPQHF
>.|TRBV12-3/TRBV12-4|TRBJ1-2|TRBD1
TGTGCCAGCAGTTTAAGGGGGCGTGGCTACACCTTC
CASSLRGRGYTF
>.|TRBV30|TRBJ2-5|.
TGTGCCTGGAGTGTTCTTTTACAGGTAGCAATTCCCCAGTACTTC
CAWSVLLQVAIPQYF
>.|TRBV12-3/TRBV12-4|TRBJ1-4|.
TGTGCCAGCAGTTTAACAGAAAATGAAAAACTGTTTTTT
CASSLTENEKLFF
>.|TRBV6-2/TRBV6-3|TRBJ2-7|.
TGTGCCAGCAGTTACTGGCAGAACTACGAGCAGTACTTC
CASSYWQNYEQYF
>.|TRBV5-4|TRBJ2-1|TRBD1
TGTGCCAGCACCGGCCGGGACAGCTACAATGAGCAGTTCTTC
CASTGRDSYNEQFF
>few|TRBV18|TRBJ1-1|.
TGTGCCAGCTCACTGGGGCATCTGGGTATCTTGAACACTGAAGCTTTCTTT
CASSLGHLGILNTEAFF
>once|TRBV30|TRBJ2-1|.
TGTGCCTGGAGTGCACAGGGCAATGAGCAGTTCTTC
CAWSAQGNEQFF
>.|TRBV19|TRBJ1-6|TRBD1
TGTGCCACGGGACAGGGTTCTATTTTGAGTTCACCCCTCCACTTT
CATGQGSILSSPLHF
>.|TRBV5-1|TRBJ2-3|.
TGCGCCAGCAGCTTGCCAGGGGAAGCAGATACGCAGTATTTT
CASSLPGEADTQYF
>few|TRBV29-1|TRBJ2-1|.
TGCAGCGTGGAACCAGCAGGGAATGAGCAGTTCTTC
CSVEPAGNEQFF
>.|TRBV12-3/TRBV12-4|TRBJ2-7|TRBD2
TGTGCCAGCAGTCCCCGGACTAGCCCCGAGCAGTACTTC
CASSPRTSPEQYF
>.|TRBV27|TRBJ2-4|TRBD1
TGTGCCAGCAGTCCTTGGACAGGGGAAAACATTCAGTACTTC
CASSPWTGENIQYF
>.|TRBV19|TRBJ1-1|.
TGTGCCAGTAGTCCCAGCGCGACGGCGCTAGGGAACACTGAAGCTTTCTTT
CASSPSATALGNTEAFF
>.|TRBV29-1|TRBJ1-2|TRBD1
TGCAGCGTCGGTCGGACAGGGGGTAACTATGGCTACACCTTC
CSVGRTGGNYGYTF
>.|TRBV29-1|TRBJ1-4|TRBD1
TGCAGCGTTAGGGGACAGGGGAATGAAAAACTGTTTTTT
CSVRGQGNEKLFF
>.|TRBV6-5|TRBJ2-1|.
TGTGCCAGCAGTTACTCCCTTAGAGGAGTTTATGAGCAGTTCTTC
CASSYSLRGVYEQFF
>.|TRBV5-1|TRBJ2-3|TRBD1
TGCGCCAGCAGCATAGGACAGGGTGTAGATACGCAGTATTTT
CASSIGQGVDTQYF
>.|TRBV3-1/TRBV3-2|TRBJ2-1|TRBD2
TGTGCCAGCAGCCACCCGGGAGGTGTCAGCTCCTACAATGAGCAGTTCTTC
CASSHPGGVSSYNEQFF
>.|TRBV5-1|TRBJ1-1|.
TGCGCCAGCAGCTTGGATGCGGGGATAATGAACACTGAAGCTTTCTTT
CASSLDAGIMNTEAFF
>.|TRBV5-1|TRBJ1-1|.
TGCGCCAGCAGCCTGGACAGCTTGGGCACTGAAGCTTTCTTT
CASSLDSLGTEAFF
>.|TRBV12-5|TRBJ2-2|TRBD2
TGTGCTAGTGGTCCACACAGCGGGACGAACACCGGGGAGCTGTTTTTT
CASGPHSGTNTGELFF
>.|TRBV19|TRBJ2-2|.
TGTGCCAGTAGACACGGGACTGCCAAACCCACCGGGGAGCTGTTTTTT
CASRHGTAKPTGELFF
>.|TRBV30|TRBJ1-5|.
TGTGCCTGGAGTGGAGACCCTAGTAATCAGCCCCAGCATTTT
CAWSGDPSNQPQHF
>once|TRBV3-1/TRBV3-2|TRBJ2-1|TRBD1
TGTGCCAGCAGCCTCAGGGGGAAAGATAACAATGAGCAGTTCTTC
CASSLRGKDNNEQFF
>once|TRBV6-5|TRBJ1-1|.
TGTGCCAGCAGCCGGGGAACGAACACTGAAGCTTTCTTT
CASSRGTNTEAFF
>.|TRBV9|TRBJ2-1|.
TGTGCCAGCAGCCCCAGAAGATCGGGGGAACCGAATGAGCAGTTCTTC
CASSPRRSGEPNEQFF
>.|TRBV7-9|TRBJ2-6|TRBD2
TGTGCCAGCAGCATACCGGGGGGACTAGCGGCATCTGGGGCCAACGTCCTGACTTTC
CASSIPGGLAASGANVLTF
>.|TRBV19|TRBJ2-1|TRBD2
TGTGCCAGTAAAGGACTAGCGGGGAGCTCCTACAATGAGCAGTTCTTC
CASKGLAGSSYNEQFF
>.|TRBV7-9|TRBJ1-5|TRBD1
TGTGCCAGCAGCCCCGGACAGGGGATGAGCAATCAGCCCCAGCATTTT
CASSPGQGMSNQPQHF
>.|TRBV7-9|TRBJ2-1|TRBD2
TGTGCCAGCAGCTTACCCCTGGGACTAGCGGGAAGCAATGAGCAGTTCTTC
CASSLPLGLAGSNEQFF
>.|TRBV4-3|TRBJ2-1|.
TGCGCCAGCAGCCAAGCGAATGAGCAGTTCTTC
CASSQANEQFF
>.|TRBV11-2|TRBJ2-3|TRBD2
TGTGCCAGTCGGTCTGTGGGACTAGCGGGGAGGGAATATACGCAGTATTTT
CASRSVGLAGREYTQYF
>.|TRBV5-8|TRBJ2-1|TRBD2
TGTGCCAGCAGCGAGGGTGGGACTAGCGTGAGCTCCTACAATGAGCAGTTCTTC
CASSEGGTSVSSYNEQFF
>.|TRBV19|TRBJ2-5|.
TGTGCCAGTAGTATGGGACACGACTTAGCTGGGGAGACCCAGTACTTC
CASSMGHDLAGETQYF
>.|TRBV2|TRBJ2-1|.
TGTGCCAGCAGTGATGGCGGGGCCCCGCCGGATGAGCAGTTCTTC
CASSDGGAPPDEQFF
>.|TRBV27|TRBJ1-5|.
TGTGCCAGCAGTTTAAGCGGCGGGCAGATACAGCCCCAGCATTTT
CASSLSGGQIQPQHF
>.|TRBV6-2/TRBV6-3|TRBJ1-6|.
TGTGCCAGCAGTTACGGGACTCCCCTCCATTCACCCCTCCACTTT
CASSYGTPLHSPLHF
>.|TRBV30|TRBJ2-5|TRBD2
TGTGCCTGGGGTTCCCCTACCCCCCTAGCGGGAGGTCAGCAGTGGGAGACCCAGTACTTC
CAWGSPTPLAGGQQWETQYF
>.|TRBV18|TRBJ1-6|TRBD1
TGTGCCAGCTCAAAACCCGGGACAGGGGAAAATTCACCCCTCCACTTT
CASSKPGTGENSPLHF
>.|TRBV6-5|TRBJ1-5|.
TGTGCCAGCAGTCCTAGGGAGTATCAGCCCCAGCATTTT
CASSPREYQPQHF
>once|TRBV30|TRBJ1-1|.
TGTGCCTGGAGTATCGGGGGTTGGACTGAAGCTTTCTTT
CAWSIGGWTEAFF
>.|TRBV7-6|TRBJ2-5|TRBD1
TGTGCCAGCAGCTTAGGGGCGACAGGGGGGTACCAAGAGACCCAGTACTTC
CASSLGATGGYQETQYF
>.|TRBV28|TRBJ1-6|TRBD1
TGTGCCAGCAGGGTTCCGGACAGGGGTTCACATTCACCCCTCCACTTT
CASRVPDRGSHSPLHF
>.|TRBV7-9|TRBJ2-2|TRBD1
TGTGCCAGCAGGGCACAGGGGGCCGGGGAGCTGTTTTTT
CASRAQGAGELFF
>.|TRBV3-1/TRBV3-2|TRBJ1-2|.
TGTGCCAGCAGCCACCCAGGGGTCTATGGCTACACCTTC
CASSHPGVYGYTF
>few|TRBV20-1|TRBJ2-3|TRBD2
TGCAGTGCTAGTGGGGGACTAGATAGCACAGATACGCAGTATTTT
CSASGGLDSTDTQYF
>.|TRBV9|TRBJ1-3|TRBD1
TGTGCCAGCAGCGACCCTAGACAGGGGAGCTCTGGAAACACCATATATTTT
CASSDPRQGSSGNTIYF